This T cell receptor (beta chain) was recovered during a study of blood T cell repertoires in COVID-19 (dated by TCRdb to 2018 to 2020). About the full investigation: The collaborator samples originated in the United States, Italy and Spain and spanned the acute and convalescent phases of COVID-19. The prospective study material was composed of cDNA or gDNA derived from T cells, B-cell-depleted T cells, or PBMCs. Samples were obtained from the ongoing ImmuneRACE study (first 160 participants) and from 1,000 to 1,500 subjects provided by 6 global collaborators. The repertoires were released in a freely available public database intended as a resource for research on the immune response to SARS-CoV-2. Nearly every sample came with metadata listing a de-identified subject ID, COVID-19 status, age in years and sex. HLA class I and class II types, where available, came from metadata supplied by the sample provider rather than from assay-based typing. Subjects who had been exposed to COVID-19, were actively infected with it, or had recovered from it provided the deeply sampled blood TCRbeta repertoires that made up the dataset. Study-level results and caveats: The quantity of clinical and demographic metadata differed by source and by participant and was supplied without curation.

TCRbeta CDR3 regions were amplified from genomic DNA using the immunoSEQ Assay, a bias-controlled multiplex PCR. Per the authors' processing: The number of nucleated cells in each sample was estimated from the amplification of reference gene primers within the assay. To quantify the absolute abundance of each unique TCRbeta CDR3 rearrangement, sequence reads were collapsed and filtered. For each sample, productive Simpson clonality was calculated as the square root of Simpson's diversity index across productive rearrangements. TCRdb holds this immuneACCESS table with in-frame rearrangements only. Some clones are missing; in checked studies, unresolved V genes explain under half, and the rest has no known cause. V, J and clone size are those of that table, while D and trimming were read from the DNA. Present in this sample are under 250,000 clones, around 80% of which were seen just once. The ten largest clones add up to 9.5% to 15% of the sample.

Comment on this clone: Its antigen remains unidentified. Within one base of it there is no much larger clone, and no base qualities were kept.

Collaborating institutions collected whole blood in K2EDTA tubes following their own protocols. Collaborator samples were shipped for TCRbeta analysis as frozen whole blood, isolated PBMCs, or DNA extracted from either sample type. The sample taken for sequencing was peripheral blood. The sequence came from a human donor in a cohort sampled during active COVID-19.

Here the CDR3 is given as CASSHQWNRVETAIYF. The nucleotide sequence reads TGCGCCAGCAGCCACCAATGGAACCGGGTAGAAACGGCCATATATTTT. The receptor chain draws on TRBV4-1 and TRBJ1-3, with no D gene named confidently. CDR1 is given as MGHRA and CDR2 as YSYEKL, both from the germline V gene. The trim is 3 bases for V and 11 bases for J, with a gap of 23 bases between the germline ends. Reading from cysteine to phenylalanine, the CDR3 counts 16 amino acids. Just the 48-base CDR3 DNA is kept, in frame starting at base 1.